The TCR beta chain under discussion was sequenced for a study of blood T cell repertoires in COVID-19. The overall study: Whether acute or convalescent, the COVID-19 samples came from the United States, Italy and Spain. T cells, B-cell-depleted T cells, or PBMCs provided the cDNA or gDNA that served as material.

The CDR3 contains 15 residues. Germline values: CDR1 MNHEY, CDR2 SVGAGI. Trimming removed 6 bases from V and 4 bases from J; junction bases left unmatched: 4. Sequenced by immunoSEQ multiplex PCR; TCRdb stores in-frame clones only, minus some. Of approximately 270,000 clones in the sample, around 82% were seen once. The sample was peripheral blood. The TCR was taken from a person aged 70 to 85 with COVID-19, enrolled during active disease. The chain combines TRBV6-5 with TRBJ2-6, with 9 nucleotides matching TRBD1. CDR3 coding DNA: TGTGCCAGCAGCGGACAGGGGACGGGGGCCAACGTCCTGACTTTC. Protein sequence: CASSGQGTGANVLTF.